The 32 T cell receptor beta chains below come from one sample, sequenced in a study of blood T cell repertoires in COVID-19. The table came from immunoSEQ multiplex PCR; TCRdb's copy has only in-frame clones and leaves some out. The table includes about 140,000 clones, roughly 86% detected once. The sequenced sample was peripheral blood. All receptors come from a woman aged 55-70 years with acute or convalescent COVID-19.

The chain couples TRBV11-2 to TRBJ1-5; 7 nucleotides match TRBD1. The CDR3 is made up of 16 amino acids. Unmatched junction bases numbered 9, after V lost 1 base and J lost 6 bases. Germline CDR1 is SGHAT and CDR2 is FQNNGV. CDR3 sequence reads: CASSLGPDRAGQPQHF. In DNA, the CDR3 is TGTGCCAGCAGCTTAGGCCCCGACAGGGCGGGTCAGCCCCAGCATTTT.

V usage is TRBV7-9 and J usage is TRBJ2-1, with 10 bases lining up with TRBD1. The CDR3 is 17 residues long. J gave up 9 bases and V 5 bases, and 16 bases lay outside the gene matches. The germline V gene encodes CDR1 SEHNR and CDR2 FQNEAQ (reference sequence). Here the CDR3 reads CASSQTAGQGYGSEQFF. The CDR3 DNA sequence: TGTGCCAGCAGCCAAACGGCGGGACAGGGGTATGGAAGTGAGCAGTTCTTC.

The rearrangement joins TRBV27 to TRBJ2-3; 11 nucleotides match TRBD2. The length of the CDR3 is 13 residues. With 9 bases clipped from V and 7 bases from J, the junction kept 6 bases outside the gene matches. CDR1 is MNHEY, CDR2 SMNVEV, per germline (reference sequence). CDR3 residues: CASAGLAVNTQYF. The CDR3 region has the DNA TGTGCCAGTGCGGGACTAGCGGTAAATACGCAGTATTTT.

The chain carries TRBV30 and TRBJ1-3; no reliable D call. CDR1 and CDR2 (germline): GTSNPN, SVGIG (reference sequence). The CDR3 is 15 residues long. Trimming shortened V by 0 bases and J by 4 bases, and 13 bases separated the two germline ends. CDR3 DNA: TGTGCCTGGAGTGTACTCCGGGCGGGCGGAAACACCATATATTTT. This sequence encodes CAWSVLRAGGNTIYF.

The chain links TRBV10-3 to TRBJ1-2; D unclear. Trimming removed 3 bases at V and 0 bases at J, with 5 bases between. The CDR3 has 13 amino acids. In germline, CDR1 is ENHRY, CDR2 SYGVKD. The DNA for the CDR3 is TGTGCCATCAGTGACAATCCTAACTATGGCTACACCTTC. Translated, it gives CAISDNPNYGYTF.

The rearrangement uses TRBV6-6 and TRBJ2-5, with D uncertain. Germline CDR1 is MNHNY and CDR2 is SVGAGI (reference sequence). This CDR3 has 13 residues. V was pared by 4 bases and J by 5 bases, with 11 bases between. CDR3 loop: CASSWAGKETQYF. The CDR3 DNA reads TGTGCCAGCAGTTGGGCAGGAAAGGAGACCCAGTACTTC.

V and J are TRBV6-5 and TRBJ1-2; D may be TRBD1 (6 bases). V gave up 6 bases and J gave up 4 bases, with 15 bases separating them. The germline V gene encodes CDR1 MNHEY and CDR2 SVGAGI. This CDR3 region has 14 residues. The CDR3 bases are TGTGCCAGCAGGGGGGCACGGGCCCTCTATGGCTACACCTTC. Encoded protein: CASRGARALYGYTF.

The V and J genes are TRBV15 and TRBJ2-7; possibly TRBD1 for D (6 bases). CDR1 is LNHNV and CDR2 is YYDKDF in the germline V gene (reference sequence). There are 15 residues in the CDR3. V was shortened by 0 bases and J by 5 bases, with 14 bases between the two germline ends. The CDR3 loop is CATSRDGQGFDEQYF. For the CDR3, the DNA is TGTGCCACCAGCAGAGATGGGCAGGGGTTTGACGAGCAGTACTTC.

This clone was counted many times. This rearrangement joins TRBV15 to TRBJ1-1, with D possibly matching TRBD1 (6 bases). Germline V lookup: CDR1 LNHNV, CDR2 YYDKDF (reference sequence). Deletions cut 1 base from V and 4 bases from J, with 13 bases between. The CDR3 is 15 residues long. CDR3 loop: CATSRVVQGGTEAFF. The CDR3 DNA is TGTGCCACCAGCAGAGTGGTACAGGGCGGCACTGAAGCTTTCTTT.

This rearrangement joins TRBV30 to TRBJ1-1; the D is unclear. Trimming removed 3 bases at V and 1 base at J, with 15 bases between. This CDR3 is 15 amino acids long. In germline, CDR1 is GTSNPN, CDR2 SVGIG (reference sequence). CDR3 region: CAWSETVWANTEAFF. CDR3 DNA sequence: TGTGCCTGGAGCGAGACGGTTTGGGCGAACACTGAAGCTTTCTTT.

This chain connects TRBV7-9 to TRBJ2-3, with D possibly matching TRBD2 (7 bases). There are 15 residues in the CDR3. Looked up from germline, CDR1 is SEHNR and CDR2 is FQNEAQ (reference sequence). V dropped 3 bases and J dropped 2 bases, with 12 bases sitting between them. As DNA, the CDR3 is TGTGCCAGCAGCTTGAGGGGGGACTACACAGATACGCAGTATTTT. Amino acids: CASSLRGDYTDTQYF.

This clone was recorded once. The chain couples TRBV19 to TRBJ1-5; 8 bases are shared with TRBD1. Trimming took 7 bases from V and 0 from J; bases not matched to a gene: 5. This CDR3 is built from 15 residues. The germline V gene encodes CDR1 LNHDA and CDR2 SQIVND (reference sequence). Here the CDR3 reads CASTTGDYSNQPQHF. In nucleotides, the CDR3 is TGTGCCAGTACGACAGGGGACTATAGCAATCAGCCCCAGCATTTT.

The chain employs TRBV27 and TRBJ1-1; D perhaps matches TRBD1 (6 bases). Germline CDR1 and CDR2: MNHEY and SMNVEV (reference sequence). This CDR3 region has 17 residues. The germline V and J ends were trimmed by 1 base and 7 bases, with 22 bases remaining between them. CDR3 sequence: CASSLLQGPSRSVEAFF. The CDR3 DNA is TGTGCCAGCAGTTTATTACAGGGCCCAAGCAGAAGTGTTGAAGCTTTCTTT.

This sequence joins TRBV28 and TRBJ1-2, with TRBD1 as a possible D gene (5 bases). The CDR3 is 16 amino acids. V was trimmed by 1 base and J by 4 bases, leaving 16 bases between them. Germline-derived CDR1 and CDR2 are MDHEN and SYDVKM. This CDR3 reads CASSLSSGSFGYGYTF. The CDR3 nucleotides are TGTGCCAGCAGTTTATCCTCAGGGTCCTTCGGCTATGGCTACACCTTC.

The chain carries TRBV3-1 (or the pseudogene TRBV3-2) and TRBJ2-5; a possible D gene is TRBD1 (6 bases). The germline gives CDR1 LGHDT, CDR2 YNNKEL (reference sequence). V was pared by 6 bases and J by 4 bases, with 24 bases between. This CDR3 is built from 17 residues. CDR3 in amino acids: CASSPNRRTGIRETQYF. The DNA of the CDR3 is TGTGCCAGCAGTCCTAATCGACGAACAGGGATACGAGAGACCCAGTACTTC.

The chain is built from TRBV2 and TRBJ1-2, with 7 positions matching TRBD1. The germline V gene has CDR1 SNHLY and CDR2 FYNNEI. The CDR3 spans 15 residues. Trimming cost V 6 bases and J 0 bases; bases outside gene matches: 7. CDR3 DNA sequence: TGTGCCAGCAGGGAGGGACAGCATACTAACTATGGCTACACCTTC. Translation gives CASREGQHTNYGYTF.

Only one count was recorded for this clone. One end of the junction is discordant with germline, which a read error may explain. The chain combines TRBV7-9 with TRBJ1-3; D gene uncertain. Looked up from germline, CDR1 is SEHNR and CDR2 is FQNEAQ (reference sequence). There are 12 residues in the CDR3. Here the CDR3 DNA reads TGTGCCAGCGACCAAACCGGGGAACCTCGGGATTTT. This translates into CASDQTGEPRDF.

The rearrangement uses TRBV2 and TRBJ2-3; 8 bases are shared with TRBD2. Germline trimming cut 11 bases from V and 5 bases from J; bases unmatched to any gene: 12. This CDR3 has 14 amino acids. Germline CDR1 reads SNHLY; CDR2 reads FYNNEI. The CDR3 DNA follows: TGTGCCGGGATGAGCGGGGGTTCACTAGATACGCAGTATTTT. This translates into CAGMSGGSLDTQYF.

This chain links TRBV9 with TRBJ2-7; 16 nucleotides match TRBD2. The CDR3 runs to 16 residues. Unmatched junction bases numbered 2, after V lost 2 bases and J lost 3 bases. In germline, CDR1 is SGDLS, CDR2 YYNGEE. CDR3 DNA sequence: TGTGCCAGCAGCGTGGGACTAGCGGGGGGGATCTACGAGCAGTACTTC. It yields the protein CASSVGLAGGIYEQYF.

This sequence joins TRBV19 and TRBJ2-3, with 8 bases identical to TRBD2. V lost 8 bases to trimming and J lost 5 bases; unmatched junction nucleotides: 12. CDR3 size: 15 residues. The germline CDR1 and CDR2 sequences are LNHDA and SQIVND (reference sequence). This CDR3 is CASSKEGAGGDTQYF. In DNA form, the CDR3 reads TGTGCCAGTTCAAAGGAGGGCGCGGGAGGAGATACGCAGTATTTT.

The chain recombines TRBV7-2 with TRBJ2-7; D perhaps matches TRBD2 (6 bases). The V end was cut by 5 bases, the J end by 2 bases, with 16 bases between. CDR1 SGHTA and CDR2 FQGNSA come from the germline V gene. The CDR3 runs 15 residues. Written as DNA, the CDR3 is TGTGCCAGCAGCCTTCGGGACTTTACTCCCTACGAGCAGTACTTC. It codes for CASSLRDFTPYEQYF.

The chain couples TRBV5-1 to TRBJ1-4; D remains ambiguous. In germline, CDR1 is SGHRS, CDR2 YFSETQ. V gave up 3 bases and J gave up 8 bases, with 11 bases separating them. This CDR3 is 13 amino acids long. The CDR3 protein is CASSWEAREKLFF. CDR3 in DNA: TGCGCCAGCAGCTGGGAGGCCCGAGAAAAACTGTTTTTT.

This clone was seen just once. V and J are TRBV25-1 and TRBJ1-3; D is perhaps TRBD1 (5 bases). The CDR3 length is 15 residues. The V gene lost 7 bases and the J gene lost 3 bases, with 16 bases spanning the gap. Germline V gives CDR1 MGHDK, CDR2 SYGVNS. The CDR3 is CASTKDRDFGNTIYF. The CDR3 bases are TGTGCCAGCACGAAAGACCGGGACTTTGGAAACACCATATATTTT.

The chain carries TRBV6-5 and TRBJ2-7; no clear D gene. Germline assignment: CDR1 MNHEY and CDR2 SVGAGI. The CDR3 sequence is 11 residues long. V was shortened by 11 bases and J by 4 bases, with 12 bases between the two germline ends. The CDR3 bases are TGTGCCGTTCACAGCAAATACGAGCAGTACTTC. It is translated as CAVHSKYEQYF.

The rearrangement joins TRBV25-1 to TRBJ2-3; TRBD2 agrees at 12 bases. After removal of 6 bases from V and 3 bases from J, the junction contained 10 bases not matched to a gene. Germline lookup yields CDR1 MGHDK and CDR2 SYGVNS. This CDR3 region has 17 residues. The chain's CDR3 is CASSHPPGLAGTDTQYF. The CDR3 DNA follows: TGTGCCAGCAGCCACCCCCCCGGACTAGCGGGGACAGATACGCAGTATTTT.

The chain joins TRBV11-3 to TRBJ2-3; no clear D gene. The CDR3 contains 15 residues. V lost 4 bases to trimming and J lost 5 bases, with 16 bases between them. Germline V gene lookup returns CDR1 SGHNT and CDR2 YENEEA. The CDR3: CASSSPRRPQDTQYF. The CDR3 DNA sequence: TGTGCCAGCAGCTCCCCCAGGCGCCCACAAGATACGCAGTATTTT.

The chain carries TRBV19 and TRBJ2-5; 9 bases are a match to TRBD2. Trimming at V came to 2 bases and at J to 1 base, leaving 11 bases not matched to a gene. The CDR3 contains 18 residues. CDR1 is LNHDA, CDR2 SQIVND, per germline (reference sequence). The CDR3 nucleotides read TGTGCCAGTAGTATAAGGCCTCAGCGGGGGGCCTCCCAAGAGACCCAGTACTTC. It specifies CASSIRPQRGASQETQYF. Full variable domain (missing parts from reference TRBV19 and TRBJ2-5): DGGITQSPKYLFRKEGQNVTLSCEQNLNHDAMYWYRQDPGQGLRLIYYSQIVNDFQKGDIAEGYSVSREKKESFPLTVTSAQKNPTAFYLCASSIRPQRGASQETQYFGPGTRLLVL.

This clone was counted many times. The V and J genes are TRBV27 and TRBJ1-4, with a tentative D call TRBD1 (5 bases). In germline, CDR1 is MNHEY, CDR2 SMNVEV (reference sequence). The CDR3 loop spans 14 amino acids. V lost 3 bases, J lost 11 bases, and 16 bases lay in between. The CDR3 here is CASSFVQDRRKLFF. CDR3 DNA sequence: TGTGCCAGCAGTTTTGTACAGGACCGCAGGAAACTGTTTTTT.

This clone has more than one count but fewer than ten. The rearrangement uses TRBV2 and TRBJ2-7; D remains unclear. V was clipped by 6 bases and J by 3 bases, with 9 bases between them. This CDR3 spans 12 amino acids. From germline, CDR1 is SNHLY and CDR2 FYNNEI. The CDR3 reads CASSRNLYEQYF. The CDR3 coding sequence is TGTGCCAGCAGCAGGAACCTCTACGAGCAGTACTTC.

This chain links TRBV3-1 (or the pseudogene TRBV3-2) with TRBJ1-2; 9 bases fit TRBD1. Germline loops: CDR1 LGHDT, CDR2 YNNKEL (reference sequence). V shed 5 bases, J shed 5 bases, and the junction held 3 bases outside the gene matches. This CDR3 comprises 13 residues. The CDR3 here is CASSIGTGYGYTF. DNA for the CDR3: TGTGCCAGCAGCATTGGGACAGGGTATGGCTACACCTTC.

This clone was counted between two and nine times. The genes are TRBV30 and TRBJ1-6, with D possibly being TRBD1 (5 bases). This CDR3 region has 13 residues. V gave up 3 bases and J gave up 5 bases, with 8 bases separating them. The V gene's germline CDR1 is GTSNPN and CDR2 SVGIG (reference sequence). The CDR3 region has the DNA TGTGCCTGGAGGATAGGGGATAATTCACCCCTCCACTTT. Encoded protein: CAWRIGDNSPLHF.

CDR3 sequence (DNA): TGCAGCGTGGGGGGGGTGCTGAACACTGAAGCTTTCTTT. This encodes CSVGGVLNTEAFF. The gene calls are TRBV29-1 and TRBJ1-1; a possible D gene is TRBD1 (5 bases). Trimming took off 6 bases at V and 0 bases at J, with 11 bases between the two ends. This CDR3 comprises 13 residues. CDR1 is SQVTM and CDR2 is ANQGSEA in the germline V gene.